This TCR beta chain derives from a study of CD8+CD57+ T cells in acquired aplastic anemia. This clonotype has just a few counts. CDR3 length equals 14 residues. V trimming: 5 bases; J trimming: 2 bases; junction bases outside the gene matches: 6. An expansion of CD8+CD57+ cells by flow cytometry had been shown in patients chosen for sequencing. CDR3 and TCR beta VDJ profiling relied on a genomic DNA template. TCRdb reanalysed the reads using MiXCR and keeps one entry per CDR3 protein. The profile shows roughly 500,000 distinct CDR3 sequences, roughly a third of them singletons. This TCR was recovered from a human donor with aplastic anemia. The chain combines TRBV12-3 or TRBV12-4 with TRBJ2-7; 7 bases map to TRBD2. The sample consisted of sorted CD4+, CD8+, or CD8+CD57+ T cells (not recorded which) from PBMCs. The CDR3 sequence is CASSAWGGTYEQYF. CDR3 DNA: TGTGCCAGCAGTGCCTGGGGGGGAACCTACGAGCAGTACTTC.